One sample yielded the 18 T cell receptor beta chains listed below, sequenced in a study of beta chain features in type 1 diabetes. Study-wide findings and caveats: Shortening of TCRB CDR3s, moderate but significant, appeared in all four CD4+ subsets of Type 1 diabetes patients.

Every bit of the isolated RNA underwent reverse transcription, so sequencing read expressed TCRB transcripts. The method was immunoSEQ multiplex PCR; TCRdb's version includes in-frame clones alone and lacks a portion of them. This sample has approximately 280,000 clones, with 15% found just once. These receptors lack a known antigen. Sequencing used naive CD4+ T cells from blood. These receptors originate from a man aged 18 to 29 with type 1 diabetes.

The rearrangement uses TRBV30 and TRBJ1-1; a weak D match, TRBD1 (6 bases). Germline values: CDR1 GTSNPN, CDR2 SVGIG (reference sequence). The CDR3 has 14 amino acids. Trimming pared 2 bases from V and 5 bases from J, leaving 15 bases between. DNA of the CDR3: TGTGCCTGGAGTAAGGGGGACACTGCGACTGAAGCTTTCTTT. It is translated as CAWSKGDTATEAFF.

The rearrangement joins TRBV4-3 to TRBJ1-6; possible D gene TRBD1, 5 bases. Germline CDR1 reads LGHNA; CDR2 reads YSLEER. The CDR3 spans 13 residues. V gave up 0 bases and J gave up 19 bases, with 16 bases separating them. CDR3: CASSQEMGPPRHF. The CDR3 DNA reads TGCGCCAGCAGCCAAGAAATGGGGCCCCCTCGTCACTTT.

The rearrangement links TRBV5-1 to TRBJ2-1; 10 positions agree with TRBD2. Germline loops: CDR1 SGHRS, CDR2 YFSETQ. The CDR3 contains 14 residues. After removal of 5 bases from V and 6 bases from J, the junction contained 5 bases not matched to a gene. This CDR3 reads CASREREGPNEQFF. The CDR3 DNA sequence: TGCGCCAGCAGAGAGCGGGAGGGTCCCAATGAGCAGTTCTTC.

The rearrangement joins TRBV6-1 to TRBJ2-7, with TRBD1 matching 11 bases. Germline values: CDR1 MNHNS, CDR2 SASEGT. Unmatched junction bases numbered 7, after V lost 3 bases and J lost 3 bases. The CDR3 sequence is 16 residues long. The CDR3 nucleotides are TGTGCCAGCAGTGACCTGACCGGGACAGGGGGCTACGAGCAGTACTTC. Translation: CASSDLTGTGGYEQYF.

V and J are TRBV14 and TRBJ2-5; possibly TRBD2 for D (5 bases). V lost 3 bases to trimming and J lost 9 bases, with 17 bases between them. The CDR3 is 14 residues long. Germline V gene data show CDR1 as SGHDN and CDR2 as FVKESK. In nucleotides, the CDR3 is TGTGCCAGCAGCCAGCGGTGGTTCGAGCGGTCCCAGTACTTC. Translated, it gives CASSQRWFERSQYF.

This chain uses TRBV28 with TRBJ1-2; the D is unclear. V lost 5 bases and J 1 base, leaving 14 bases between the germline ends. CDR3 length: 15 residues. Germline CDR1 and CDR2: MDHEN and SYDVKM. The CDR3 loop is CASSPPIHLNYGYTF. DNA of the CDR3: TGTGCCAGCAGTCCCCCCATACACCTTAACTATGGCTACACCTTC.

This clone was picked up a small number of times. V and J are TRBV27 and TRBJ1-1; unclear D gene. V was clipped by 3 bases and J by 2 bases, with 7 bases between them. Germline V gives CDR1 MNHEY, CDR2 SMNVEV (reference sequence). The CDR3 has 13 amino acids. CDR3 protein: CASSFQANTEAFF. Written as DNA, the CDR3 is TGTGCCAGCAGTTTTCAAGCAAACACTGAAGCTTTCTTT.

This clone was found a few times. The V call is TRBV29-1, the J call TRBJ2-5, with TRBD2 matching 10 bases. This CDR3 region has 17 residues. In germline, CDR1 is SQVTM, CDR2 ANQGSEA. Trimming at V came to 8 bases and at J to 5 bases, leaving 20 bases not matched to a gene. This CDR3 reads CSSGLLAGGTTLETQYF. CDR3 nucleotides: TGCAGCTCCGGCCTATTAGCGGGGGGCACCACGCTGGAGACCCAGTACTTC.

This clone was seen a few times. The chain uses TRBV5-8 and TRBJ2-5, with D tentatively TRBD2 (5 bases). The CDR3 covers 14 residues. CDR1 and CDR2 (germline): SGHTS, YDEGEE. Trimming shortened V by 7 bases and J by 7 bases, and 20 bases separated the two germline ends. The CDR3 nucleotides read TGTGCCAGCTCCGCGGGCAGCCTTACGGGGACCCAGTACTTC. It encodes CASSAGSLTGTQYF. The whole variable domain, remainder taken from reference TRBV5-8 and TRBJ2-5, is EAGVTQSPTHLIKTRGQQATLRCSPISGHTSVYWYQQALGLGLQFLLWYDEGEERNRGNFPPRFSGRQFPNYSSELNVNALELEDSALYLCASSAGSLTGTQYFGPGTRLLVL.

The table lists this clone with a count of one. The chain employs TRBV18 and TRBJ1-2, with D tentatively TRBD1 (6 bases). Germline lookup yields CDR1 KGHSH and CDR2 LQKENI. V gave up 3 bases and J gave up 2 bases, with 10 bases separating them. This CDR3 is 14 amino acids long. CDR3 bases: TGTGCCAGCTCACCGTTGAGGGGGAACTATGGCTACACCTTC. Protein: CASSPLRGNYGYTF.

The table lists this clone with a few counts. V usage is TRBV2 and J usage is TRBJ2-5; 8 bases match TRBD2. With 6 bases clipped from V and 5 bases from J, the junction kept 11 bases outside the gene matches. There are 15 residues in the CDR3. From germline, CDR1 is SNHLY and CDR2 FYNNEI. The CDR3 coding sequence is TGTGCCAGCAGAGAAATAGCGGGGTCCCACGAGACCCAGTACTTC. It encodes CASREIAGSHETQYF.

The chain uses TRBV9 and TRBJ1-3; D possibly corresponds to TRBD1 (6 bases). From germline, CDR1 is SGDLS and CDR2 YYNGEE. The CDR3 extends over 16 amino acids. V dropped 0 bases and J dropped 1 base, with 11 bases sitting between them. CDR3 coding DNA: TGTGCCAGCAGCGTAGGGTCAGGGGAATCTGGAAACACCATATATTTT. Amino acids: CASSVGSGESGNTIYF.

This chain uses TRBV5-1 with TRBJ2-1; D uncertain. The V gene's germline CDR1 is SGHRS and CDR2 YFSETQ. Deletions cut 1 base from V and 6 bases from J, with 17 bases between. The CDR3 covers 16 residues. CDR3 protein: CASSLWASVAVNEQFF. As DNA, the CDR3 is TGCGCCAGCAGCTTGTGGGCTTCTGTGGCCGTCAATGAGCAGTTCTTC.

The V gene is TRBV7-2, the J gene TRBJ2-7; D is possibly TRBD1 (5 bases). This CDR3 spans 14 amino acids. CDR1 SGHTA and CDR2 FQGNSA come from the germline V gene. V lost 4 bases to trimming and J lost 3 bases, with 13 bases between them. The CDR3 DNA follows: TGTGCCAGCAGCTCTACTGACAGCTACTACGAGCAGTACTTC. Its protein is CASSSTDSYYEQYF.

The chain uses TRBV5-6 and TRBJ2-1; D may be TRBD1 (5 bases). The CDR3 spans 14 residues. Germline V lookup: CDR1 SGHDT, CDR2 YYEEEE. Trimming pared 0 bases from V and 9 bases from J, leaving 13 bases between. The chain's CDR3 is CASSLGREVSEQFF. As DNA, the CDR3 is TGTGCCAGCAGCTTGGGCAGGGAAGTTTCTGAGCAGTTCTTC. Combining the CDR3 with reference TRBV5-6 and TRBJ2-1 gives the whole variable domain DAGVTQSPTHLIKTRGQQVTLRCSPKSGHDTVSWYQQALGQGPQFIFQYYEEEERQRGNFPDRFSGHQFPNYSSELNVNALLLGDSALYLCASSLGREVSEQFFGPGTRLTVL.

In this sample, this clone turned up a few times. The gene calls are TRBV5-4 and TRBJ1-1; D gene uncertain. The CDR3 runs 12 residues. Between the trimmed V and J ends, which lost 0 bases and 7 bases, there was a span of 7 bases. Germline values: CDR1 SGHNT, CDR2 YYREEE (reference sequence). In DNA, the CDR3 is TGTGCCAGCAGCTTGGACATGAATGAAGCTTTCTTT. Amino acids: CASSLDMNEAFF.

This chain connects TRBV10-1 to TRBJ2-7; 7 positions match TRBD2. The germline V gene encodes CDR1 WNHNN and CDR2 SYGVQD (reference sequence). The CDR3 is 13 residues long. The V segment lost 6 bases and the J segment 7 bases; nucleotides outside the gene matches: 9. The CDR3 sequence is CASSRDYRGEQYF. The CDR3 region has the DNA TGCGCCAGCAGCAGGGACTACCGAGGTGAGCAGTACTTC.

The chain uses TRBV9 and TRBJ2-4, with TRBD1 identical over 7 bases. The CDR3 extends over 16 amino acids. The V and J ends lost 3 bases and 5 bases, in that order; junction bases with no gene match: 11. CDR1 SGDLS and CDR2 YYNGEE come from the germline V gene. CDR3 amino acids: CASSAGGRVLENIQYF. DNA of the CDR3: TGTGCCAGCAGCGCAGGGGGTCGAGTACTTGAAAACATTCAGTACTTC.